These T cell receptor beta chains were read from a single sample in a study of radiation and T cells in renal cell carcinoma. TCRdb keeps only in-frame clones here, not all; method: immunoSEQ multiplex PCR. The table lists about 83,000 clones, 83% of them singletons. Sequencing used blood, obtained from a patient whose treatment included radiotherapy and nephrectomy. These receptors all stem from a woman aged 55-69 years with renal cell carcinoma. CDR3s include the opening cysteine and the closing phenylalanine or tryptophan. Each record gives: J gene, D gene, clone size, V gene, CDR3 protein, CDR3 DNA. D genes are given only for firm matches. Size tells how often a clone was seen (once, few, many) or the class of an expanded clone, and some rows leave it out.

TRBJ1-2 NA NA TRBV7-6 CASSLDRGLEGYTF TGTGCCAGCAGCTTAGATCGAGGGCTGGAGGGCTACACCTTC
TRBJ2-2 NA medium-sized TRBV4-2 CASSQAGSGELFF TGTGCCAGCAGCCAAGCGGGGTCCGGGGAGCTGTTTTTT
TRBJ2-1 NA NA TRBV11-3 CASSPRNRNEQFF TGTGCCAGCAGCCCCCGGAACCGCAATGAGCAGTTCTTC
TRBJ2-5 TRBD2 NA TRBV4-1 CASKRGGGQETQYF TGCGCCAGCAAGCGCGGGGGGGGCCAAGAGACCCAGTACTTC
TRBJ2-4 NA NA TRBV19 CASLAAPPENIQYF TGTGCCAGTCTCGCCGCACCCCCGGAAAACATTCAGTACTTC
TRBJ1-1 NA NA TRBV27 CASSPSSAMNTEAFF TGTGCCAGCAGCCCCTCCAGTGCTATGAACACTGAAGCTTTCTTT
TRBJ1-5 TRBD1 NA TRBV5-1 CASSLQGGNNQPQHF TGCGCCAGCAGCTTGCAGGGGGGAAACAATCAGCCCCAGCATTTT
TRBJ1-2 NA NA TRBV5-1 CASSGETNYGYTF TGCGCCAGCAGCGGAGAGACTAACTATGGCTACACCTTC
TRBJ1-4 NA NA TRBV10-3 CAISHRVEEKLFF TGTGCCATTTCCCACAGGGTGGAGGAAAAACTGTTTTTT
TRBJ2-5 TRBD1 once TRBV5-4 CATQGDLQETQYF TGTGCCACCCAGGGGGATCTCCAAGAGACCCAGTACTTC
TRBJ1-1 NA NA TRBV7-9 CASSSPPWDLWKTEAFF TGTGCCAGCAGCTCACCACCCTGGGACCTTTGGAAAACTGAAGCTTTCTTT
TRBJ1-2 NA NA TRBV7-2 CASSPFWPPGSQRNYGYTF TGTGCCAGCAGCCCATTCTGGCCCCCAGGGTCTCAACGAAACTATGGCTACACCTTC
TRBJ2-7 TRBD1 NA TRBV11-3 CASSRGGQTYEQYF TGTGCCAGCAGCCGAGGGGGACAGACCTACGAGCAGTACTTC
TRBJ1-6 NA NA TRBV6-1 CASSEASGGGNNSPLYF TGTGCCAGCAGTGAAGCGTCGGGGGGCGGGAATAATTCACCCCTCTACTTT
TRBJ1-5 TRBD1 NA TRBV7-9 CASSAGQGNQPQHF TGTGCCAGCAGCGCCGGACAGGGCAATCAGCCCCAGCATTTT
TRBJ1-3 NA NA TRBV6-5 CASSYSPHGGGNTIYF TGTGCCAGCAGTTACTCCCCCCATGGGGGCGGAAACACCATATATTTT
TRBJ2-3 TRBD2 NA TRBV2 CASSPGTSGSADTQYF TGTGCCAGCAGTCCCGGGACTAGCGGGAGTGCAGATACGCAGTATTTT
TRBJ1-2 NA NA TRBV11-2 CASSSPPGYTF TGTGCCAGCAGCTCCCCCCCGGGCTACACCTTC
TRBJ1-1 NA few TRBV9 CASSVGAGEAFF TGTGCCAGCAGCGTGGGGGCTGGTGAAGCTTTCTTT
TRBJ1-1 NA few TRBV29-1 CSVGAVQGATEAFF TGCAGCGTTGGGGCCGTCCAGGGTGCCACTGAAGCTTTCTTT
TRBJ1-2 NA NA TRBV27 CASSLEVGYGYTF TGTGCCAGCAGTTTAGAGGTCGGCTATGGCTACACCTTC
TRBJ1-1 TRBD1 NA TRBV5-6 CASSLGGQMNTEAFF TGTGCCAGCAGCTTGGGGGGACAGATGAACACTGAAGCTTTCTTT
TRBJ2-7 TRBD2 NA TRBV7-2 CASSAQGTSYEQYF TGTGCCAGCAGCGCCCAGGGGACTAGCTACGAGCAGTACTTC
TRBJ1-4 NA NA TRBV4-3 CASSQAFAGLGKLFF TGCGCCAGCAGCCAAGCTTTTGCAGGGCTGGGGAAACTGTTTTTT
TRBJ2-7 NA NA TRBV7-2 CASSSRAIYEQYF TGTGCCAGCAGCTCCCGGGCCATCTACGAGCAGTACTTC
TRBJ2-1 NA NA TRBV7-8 CASSLNSRGFNEQFF TGTGCCAGCAGCCTGAACTCCCGGGGCTTCAATGAGCAGTTCTTC
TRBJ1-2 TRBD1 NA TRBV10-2 CASSVSSGGLTGYGYTF TGCGCCAGCAGTGTGAGTTCAGGGGGCCTAACAGGCTATGGCTACACCTTC
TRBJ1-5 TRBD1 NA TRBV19 CASSNPGQDFYSNQPQHF TGTGCCAGTAGTAACCCGGGACAGGATTTTTATAGCAATCAGCCCCAGCATTTT
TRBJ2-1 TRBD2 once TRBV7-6 CASSQGLAGVNEQFF TGTGCCAGCAGCCAGGGACTAGCGGGAGTGAATGAGCAGTTCTTC
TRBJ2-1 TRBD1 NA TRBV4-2 CASSQGTGSGYNEQFF TGTGCCAGCAGCCAAGGGACAGGGAGTGGTTACAATGAGCAGTTCTTC
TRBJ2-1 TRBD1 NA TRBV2 CASSNGQGKYEQFF TGTGCCAGCAGTAACGGACAGGGTAAATATGAGCAGTTCTTC
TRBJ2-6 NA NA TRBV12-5 CASGRERGQSRANVLTF TGTGCTAGTGGTCGCGAGCGAGGACAAAGTCGGGCCAACGTCCTGACTTTC